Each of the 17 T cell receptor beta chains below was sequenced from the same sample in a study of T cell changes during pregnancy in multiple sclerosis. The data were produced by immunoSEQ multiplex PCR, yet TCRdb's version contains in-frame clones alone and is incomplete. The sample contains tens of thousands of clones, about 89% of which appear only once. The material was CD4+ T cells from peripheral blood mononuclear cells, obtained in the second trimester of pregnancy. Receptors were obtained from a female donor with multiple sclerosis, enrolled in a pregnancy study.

The CDR3 loop reads CSVSDPGGSLGSQHF. CDR3 sequence (DNA): TGCAGCGTCTCCGATCCAGGGGGTTCTCTGGGGTCCCAGCATTTT. The chain links TRBV29-1 to TRBJ1-5, with TRBD1 matching 7 bases. Germline V gene data show CDR1 as SQVTM and CDR2 as ANQGSEA. After removal of 6 bases from V and 11 bases from J, the junction contained 19 bases not matched to a gene. This CDR3 region has 15 residues. Together with reference TRBV29-1 and TRBJ1-5, the CDR3 gives the full variable domain: SAVISQKPSRDICQRGTSLTIQCQVDSQVTMMFWYRQQPGQSLTLIATANQGSEATYESGFVIDKFPISRPNLTFSTLTVSNMSPEDSSIYLCSVSDPGGSLGSQHFGDGTRLSIL.

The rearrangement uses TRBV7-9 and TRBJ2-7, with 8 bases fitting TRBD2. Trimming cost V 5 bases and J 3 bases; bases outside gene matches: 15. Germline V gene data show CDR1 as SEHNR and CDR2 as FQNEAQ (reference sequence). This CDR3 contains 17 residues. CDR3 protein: CASSPHLSRGVFYEQYF. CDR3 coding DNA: TGTGCCAGCAGCCCACACCTTTCGCGGGGGGTATTCTACGAGCAGTACTTC.

The CDR3 loop reads CAIRPGQGGGSRNTEAFF. The CDR3 DNA follows: TGTGCCATCAGACCCGGACAGGGCGGTGGATCGAGGAACACTGAAGCTTTCTTT. The genes are TRBV10-3 and TRBJ1-1; TRBD1 matches 8 bases. This CDR3 has 18 amino acids. The V gene's germline CDR1 is ENHRY and CDR2 SYGVKD. V lost 6 bases, J lost 1 base, and 16 bases stayed unmatched.

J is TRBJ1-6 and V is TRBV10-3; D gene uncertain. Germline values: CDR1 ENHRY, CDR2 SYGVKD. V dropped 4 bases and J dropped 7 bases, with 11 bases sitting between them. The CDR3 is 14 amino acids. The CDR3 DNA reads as TGTGCCATCAGTGCCTACAGCCTAAATTCACCCCTCCACTTT. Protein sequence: CAISAYSLNSPLHF.

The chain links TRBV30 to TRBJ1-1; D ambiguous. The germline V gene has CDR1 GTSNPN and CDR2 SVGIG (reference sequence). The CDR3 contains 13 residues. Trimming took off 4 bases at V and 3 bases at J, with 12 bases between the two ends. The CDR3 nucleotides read TGTGCCTGGACGTCCTCGAGGGACACTGAAGCTTTCTTT. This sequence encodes CAWTSSRDTEAFF.

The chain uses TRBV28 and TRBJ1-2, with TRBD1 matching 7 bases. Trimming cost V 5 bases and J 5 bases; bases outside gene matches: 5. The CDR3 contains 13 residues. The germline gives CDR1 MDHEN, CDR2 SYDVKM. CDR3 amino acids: CASSRDSLYGYTF. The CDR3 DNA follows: TGTGCCAGCAGTCGGGACAGCCTTTATGGCTACACCTTC.

The DNA for the CDR3 is TGTGCCAGCAGCTCCGACAGGGTCGACACTGAAGCTTTCTTT. It specifies CASSSDRVDTEAFF. The V and J genes are TRBV5-4 and TRBJ1-1, with 7 bases that match TRBD1. Unmatched junction bases numbered 5, after V lost 3 bases and J lost 3 bases. Germline V gene lookup returns CDR1 SGHNT and CDR2 YYREEE (reference sequence). The CDR3 is 14 amino acids.

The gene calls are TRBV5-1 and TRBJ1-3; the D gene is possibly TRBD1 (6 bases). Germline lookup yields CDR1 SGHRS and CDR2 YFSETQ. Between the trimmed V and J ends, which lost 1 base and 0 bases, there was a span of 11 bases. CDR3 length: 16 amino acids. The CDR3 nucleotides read TGCGCCAGCAGCTTGTCCGGGACACTCTCTGGAAACACCATATATTTT. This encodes CASSLSGTLSGNTIYF.

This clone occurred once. CDR3 region: CASSRQVTYEQYF. The CDR3 coding sequence is TGTGCCAGCAGCAGACAGGTAACCTACGAGCAGTACTTC. This sequence joins TRBV11-3 and TRBJ2-7; perhaps TRBD1 as D (6 bases). Germline CDR1 SGHNT, CDR2 YENEEA. The CDR3 is 13 amino acids. V was cut by 5 bases and J by 2 bases, with 10 bases left in between.

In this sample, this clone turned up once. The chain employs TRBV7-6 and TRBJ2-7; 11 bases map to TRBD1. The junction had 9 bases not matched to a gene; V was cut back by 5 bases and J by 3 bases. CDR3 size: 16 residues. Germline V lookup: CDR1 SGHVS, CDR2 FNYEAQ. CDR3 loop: CASSDIRGQGVYEQYF. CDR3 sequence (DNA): TGTGCCAGCAGCGACATACGGGGACAGGGGGTCTACGAGCAGTACTTC. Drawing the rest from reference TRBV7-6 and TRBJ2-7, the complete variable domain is GAGVSQSPRYKVTKRGQDVALRCDPISGHVSLYWYRQALGQGPEFLTYFNYEAQQDKSGLPNDRFSAERPEGSISTLTIQRTEQRDSAMYRCASSDIRGQGVYEQYFGPGTRLTVT.

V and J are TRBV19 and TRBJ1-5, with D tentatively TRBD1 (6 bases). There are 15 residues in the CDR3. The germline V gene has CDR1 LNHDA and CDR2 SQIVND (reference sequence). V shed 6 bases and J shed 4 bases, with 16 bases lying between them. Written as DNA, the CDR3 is TGTGCCAGTAGCTCCGGGACACCTCAAAATCAGCCCCAGCATTTT. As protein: CASSSGTPQNQPQHF. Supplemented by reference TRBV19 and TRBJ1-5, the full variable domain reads DGGITQSPKYLFRKEGQNVTLSCEQNLNHDAMYWYRQDPGQGLRLIYYSQIVNDFQKGDIAEGYSVSREKKESFPLTVTSAQKNPTAFYLCASSSGTPQNQPQHFGDGTRLSIL.

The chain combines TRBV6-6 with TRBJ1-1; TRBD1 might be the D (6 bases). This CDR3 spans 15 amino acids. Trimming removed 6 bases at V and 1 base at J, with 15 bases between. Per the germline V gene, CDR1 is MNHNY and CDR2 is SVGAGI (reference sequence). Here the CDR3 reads CASSSQGPKNTEAFF. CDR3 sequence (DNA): TGTGCCAGCAGCTCACAGGGACCCAAGAACACTGAAGCTTTCTTT.

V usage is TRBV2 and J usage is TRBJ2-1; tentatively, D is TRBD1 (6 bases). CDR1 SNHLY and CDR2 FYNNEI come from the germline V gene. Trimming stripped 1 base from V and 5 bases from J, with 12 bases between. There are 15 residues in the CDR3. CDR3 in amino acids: CASSEDRVANNEQFF. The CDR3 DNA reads TGTGCCAGCAGTGAAGACAGGGTAGCGAACAATGAGCAGTTCTTC.

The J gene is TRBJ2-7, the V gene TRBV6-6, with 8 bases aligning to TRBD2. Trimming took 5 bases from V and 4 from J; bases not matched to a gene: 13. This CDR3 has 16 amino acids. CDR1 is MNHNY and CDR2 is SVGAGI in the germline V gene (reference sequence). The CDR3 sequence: CASSRLPSGPSYEQYF. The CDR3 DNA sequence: TGTGCCAGCAGTCGCCTCCCTAGCGGGCCTTCGTACGAGCAGTACTTC.

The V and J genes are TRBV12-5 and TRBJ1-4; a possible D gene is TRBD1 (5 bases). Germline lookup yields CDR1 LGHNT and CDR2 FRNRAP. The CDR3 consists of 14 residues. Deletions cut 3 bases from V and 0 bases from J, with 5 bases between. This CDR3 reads CASGLGATNEKLFF. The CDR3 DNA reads TGTGCTAGTGGTTTAGGGGCAACTAATGAAAAACTGTTTTTT.

As DNA, the CDR3 is TGTGCCAGCACAATAGCGGGCCGGACTGCGCAGTACTTC. Protein sequence: CASTIAGRTAQYF. The V and J genes are TRBV11-3 and TRBJ2-7; TRBD2 aligns across 7 bases. This CDR3 has 13 residues. V trimming: 7 bases; J trimming: 9 bases; junction bases outside the gene matches: 12. The germline V gene encodes CDR1 SGHNT and CDR2 YENEEA. The complete variable domain, with remaining parts taken from reference TRBV11-3 and TRBJ2-7, reads EAGVVQSPRYKIIEKKQPVAFWCNPISGHNTLYWYLQNLGQGPELLIRYENEEAVDDSQLPKDRFSAERLKGVDSTLKIQPAELGDSAVYLCASTIAGRTAQYFGPGTRLTVT.

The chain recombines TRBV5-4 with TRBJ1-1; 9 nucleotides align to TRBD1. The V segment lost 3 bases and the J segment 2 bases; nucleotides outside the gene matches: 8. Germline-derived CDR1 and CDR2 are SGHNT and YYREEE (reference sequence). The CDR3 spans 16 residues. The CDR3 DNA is TGTGCCAGCAGCTCACCGGGACAGGGATTAAACACTGAAGCTTTCTTT. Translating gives CASSSPGQGLNTEAFF.